Listed below are T cell receptor beta chains from one sample, sequenced in a study of monozygotic twins with inflammatory bowel disease. Each CDR3 protein gets one entry in TCRdb, which reprocessed the 5' RACE reads and gives no DNA. This table holds 400,000 or so distinct CDR3 sequences. Source material: blood. The receptors come from a human donor with ulcerative colitis or Crohn's disease, or a healthy co-twin of an affected twin (not recorded which). CDR3s include the opening cysteine and the closing phenylalanine or tryptophan.

V gene	J gene	CDR3 protein
TRBV7-8	TRBJ2-5	CASSYGGVFRVTQYF
TRBV5-4	TRBJ2-1	CASSFDRTSYNEQFF
TRBV4-3	TRBJ2-2	CASSQGGGVYTGELFF
TRBV5-6	TRBJ1-6	CASSLAHLSYNSPLHF
TRBV5-1	TRBJ1-4	CASSSTGTDNEKLFF
TRBV7-9	TRBJ2-7	CASSLGEDPSYEQYF
TRBV20-1	TRBJ1-2	CSAALGPVGYTF
TRBV15	TRBJ1-5	CATSRDPLREGLEPQHF
TRBV9	TRBJ2-1	CASSPGTSGHFKFF
TRBV7-2	TRBJ2-3	CASSLRPVSGAGDTQYF
TRBV12-3/TRBV12-4	TRBJ1-2	CASSQGYGYTF
TRBV6-1	TRBJ2-4	CALTPDAKNIQYF